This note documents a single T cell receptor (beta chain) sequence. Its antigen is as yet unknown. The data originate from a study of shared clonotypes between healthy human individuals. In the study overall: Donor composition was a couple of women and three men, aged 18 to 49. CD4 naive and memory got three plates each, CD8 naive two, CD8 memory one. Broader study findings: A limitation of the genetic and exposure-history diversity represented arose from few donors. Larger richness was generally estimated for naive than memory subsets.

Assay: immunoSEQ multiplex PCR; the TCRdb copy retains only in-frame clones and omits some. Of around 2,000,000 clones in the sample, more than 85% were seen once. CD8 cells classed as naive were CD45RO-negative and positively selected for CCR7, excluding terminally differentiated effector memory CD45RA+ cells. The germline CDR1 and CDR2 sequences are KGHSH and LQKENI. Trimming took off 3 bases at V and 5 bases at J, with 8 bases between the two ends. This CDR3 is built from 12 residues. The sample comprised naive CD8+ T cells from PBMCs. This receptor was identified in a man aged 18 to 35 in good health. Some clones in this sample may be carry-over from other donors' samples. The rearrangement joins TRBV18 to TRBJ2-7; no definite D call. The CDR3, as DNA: TGTGCCAGCTCACCCGCGGCCCACGAGCAGTACTTC. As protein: CASSPAAHEQYF.